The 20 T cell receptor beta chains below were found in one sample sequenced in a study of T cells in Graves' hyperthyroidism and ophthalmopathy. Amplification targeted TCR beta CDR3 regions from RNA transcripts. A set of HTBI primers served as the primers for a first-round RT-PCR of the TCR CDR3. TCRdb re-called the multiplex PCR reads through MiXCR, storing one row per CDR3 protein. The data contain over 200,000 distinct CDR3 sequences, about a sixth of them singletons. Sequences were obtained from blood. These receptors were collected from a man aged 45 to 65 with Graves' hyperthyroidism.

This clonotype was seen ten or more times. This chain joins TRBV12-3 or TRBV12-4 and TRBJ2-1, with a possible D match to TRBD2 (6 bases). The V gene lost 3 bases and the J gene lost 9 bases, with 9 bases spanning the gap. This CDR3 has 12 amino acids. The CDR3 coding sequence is TGTGCCAGCAGTTTGGGGGGAGGTGAGCAGTTCTTC. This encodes CASSLGGGEQFF.

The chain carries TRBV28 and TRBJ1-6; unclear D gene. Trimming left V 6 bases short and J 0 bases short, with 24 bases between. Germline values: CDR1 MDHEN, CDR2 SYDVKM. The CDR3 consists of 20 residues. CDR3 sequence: CASRPRIGSFQSSYNSPLHF. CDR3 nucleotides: TGTGCCAGCAGGCCCCGTATCGGCAGCTTCCAAAGCTCCTATAATTCACCCCTCCACTTT.

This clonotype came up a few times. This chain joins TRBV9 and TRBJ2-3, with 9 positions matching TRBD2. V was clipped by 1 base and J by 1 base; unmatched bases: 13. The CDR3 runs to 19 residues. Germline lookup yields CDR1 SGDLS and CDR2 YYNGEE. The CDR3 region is CASSVSDGGRAMGTDTQYF. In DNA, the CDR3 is TGTGCCAGCAGCGTAAGTGACGGCGGGAGGGCCATGGGCACAGATACGCAGTATTTT.

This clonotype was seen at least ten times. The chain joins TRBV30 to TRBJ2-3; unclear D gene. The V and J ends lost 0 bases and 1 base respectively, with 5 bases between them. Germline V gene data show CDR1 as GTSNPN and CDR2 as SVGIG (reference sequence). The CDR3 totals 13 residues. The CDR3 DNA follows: TGTGCCTGGAGTGTGGGCGGCACAGATACGCAGTATTTT. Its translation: CAWSVGGTDTQYF.

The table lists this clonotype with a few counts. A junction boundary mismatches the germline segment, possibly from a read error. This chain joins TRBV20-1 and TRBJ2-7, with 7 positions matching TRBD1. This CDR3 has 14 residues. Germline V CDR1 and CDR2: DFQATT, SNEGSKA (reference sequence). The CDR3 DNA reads TGCAGTGCTGAGCCCCCGGGACAGAGGTACGTGCAGTACTTC. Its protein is CSAEPPGQRYVQYF.

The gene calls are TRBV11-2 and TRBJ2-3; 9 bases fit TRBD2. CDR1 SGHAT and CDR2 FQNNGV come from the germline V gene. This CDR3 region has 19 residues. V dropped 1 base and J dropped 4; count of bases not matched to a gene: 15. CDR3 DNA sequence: TGTGCCAGCAGCTTAGTCCCTAGGCTTAGCGGGAGTAGCGCAGATACGCAGTATTTT. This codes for CASSLVPRLSGSSADTQYF. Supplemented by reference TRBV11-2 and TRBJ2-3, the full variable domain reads EAGVAQSPRYKIIEKRQSVAFWCNPISGHATLYWYQQILGQGPKLLIQFQNNGVVDDSQLPKDRFSAERLKGVDSTLKIQPAKLEDSAVYLCASSLVPRLSGSSADTQYFGPGTRLTVL.

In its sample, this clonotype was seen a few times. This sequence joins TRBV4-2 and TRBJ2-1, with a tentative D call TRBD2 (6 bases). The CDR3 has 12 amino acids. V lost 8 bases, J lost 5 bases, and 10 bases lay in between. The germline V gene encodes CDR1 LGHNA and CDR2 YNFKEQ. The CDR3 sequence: CASRRGDNEQFF. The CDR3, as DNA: TGTGCCAGCCGGAGGGGTGACAATGAGCAGTTCTTC.

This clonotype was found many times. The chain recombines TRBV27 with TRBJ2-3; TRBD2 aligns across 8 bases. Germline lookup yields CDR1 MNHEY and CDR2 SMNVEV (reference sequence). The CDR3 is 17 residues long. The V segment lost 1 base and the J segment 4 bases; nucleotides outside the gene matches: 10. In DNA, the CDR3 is TGTGCCAGCAGTTTATTACGAAGAGCGGGAGTACCAGATACGCAGTATTTT. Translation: CASSLLRRAGVPDTQYF.

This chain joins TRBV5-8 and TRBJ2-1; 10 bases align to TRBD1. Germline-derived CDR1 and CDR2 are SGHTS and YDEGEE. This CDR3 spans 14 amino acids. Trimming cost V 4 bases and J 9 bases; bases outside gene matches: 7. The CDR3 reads CASSIDRGRIEQFF. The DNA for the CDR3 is TGTGCCAGCAGCATAGACAGGGGGCGCATTGAGCAGTTCTTC. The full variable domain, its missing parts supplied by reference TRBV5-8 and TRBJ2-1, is EAGVTQSPTHLIKTRGQQATLRCSPISGHTSVYWYQQALGLGLQFLLWYDEGEERNRGNFPPRFSGRQFPNYSSELNVNALELEDSALYLCASSIDRGRIEQFFGPGTRLTVL.

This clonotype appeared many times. The CDR3, as DNA: TGTGCCAGCAGTTTACTCGGGGGTAATAGCGGGAGGTTTGGAGATACGCAGTATTTT. Protein sequence: CASSLLGGNSGRFGDTQYF. This rearrangement joins TRBV28 to TRBJ2-3; TRBD2 matches at 10 bases. The germline V gene has CDR1 MDHEN and CDR2 SYDVKM. The CDR3 totals 19 residues. After removal of 2 bases from V and 5 bases from J, the junction contained 16 bases not matched to a gene.

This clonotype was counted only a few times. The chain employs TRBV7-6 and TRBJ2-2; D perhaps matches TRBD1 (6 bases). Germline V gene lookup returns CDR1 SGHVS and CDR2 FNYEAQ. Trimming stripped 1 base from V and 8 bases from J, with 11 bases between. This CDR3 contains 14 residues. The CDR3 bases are TGTGCCAGCAGCTTAGGGACCAGGGGAGGGGAGCTGTTTTTT. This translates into CASSLGTRGGELFF.

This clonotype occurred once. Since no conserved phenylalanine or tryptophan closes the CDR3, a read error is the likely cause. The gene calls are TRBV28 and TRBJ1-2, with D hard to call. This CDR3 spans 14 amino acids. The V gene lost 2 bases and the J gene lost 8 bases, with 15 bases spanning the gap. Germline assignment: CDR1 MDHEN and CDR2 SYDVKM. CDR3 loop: CASSLMIGGPGYTL. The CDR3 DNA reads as TGTGCCAGCAGTTTAATGATAGGAGGGCCGGGCTACACCCTC.

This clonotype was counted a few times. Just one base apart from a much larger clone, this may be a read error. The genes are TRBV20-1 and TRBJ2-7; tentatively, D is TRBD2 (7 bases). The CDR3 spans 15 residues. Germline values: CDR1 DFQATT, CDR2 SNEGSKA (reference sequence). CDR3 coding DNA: TGCGGTGCTAACGGAGGGGGGAGGGTTGGCTACGAGCAGTACTTC. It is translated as CGANGGGRVGYEQYF.

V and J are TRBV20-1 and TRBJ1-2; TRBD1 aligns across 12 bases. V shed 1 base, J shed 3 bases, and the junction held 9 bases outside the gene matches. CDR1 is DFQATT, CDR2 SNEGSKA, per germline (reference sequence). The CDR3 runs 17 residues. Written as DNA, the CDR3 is TGCAGTGCTAGAGTAAAAACCGGGACAGGGGGCTACTATGGCTACACCTTC. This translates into CSARVKTGTGGYYGYTF.

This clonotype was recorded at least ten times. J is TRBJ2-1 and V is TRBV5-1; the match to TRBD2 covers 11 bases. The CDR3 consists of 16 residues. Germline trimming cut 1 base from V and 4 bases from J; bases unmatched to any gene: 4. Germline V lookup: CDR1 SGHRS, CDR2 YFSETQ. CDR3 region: CASSLTTSGMYNEQFF. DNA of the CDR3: TGCGCCAGCAGCTTGACGACTAGCGGGATGTACAATGAGCAGTTCTTC.

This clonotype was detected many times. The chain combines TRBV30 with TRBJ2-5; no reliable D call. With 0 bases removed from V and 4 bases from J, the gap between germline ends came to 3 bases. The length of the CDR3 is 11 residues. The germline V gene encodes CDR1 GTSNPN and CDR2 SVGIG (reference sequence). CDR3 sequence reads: CAWSVRETQYF. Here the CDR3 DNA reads TGTGCCTGGAGTGTACGAGAGACCCAGTACTTC.

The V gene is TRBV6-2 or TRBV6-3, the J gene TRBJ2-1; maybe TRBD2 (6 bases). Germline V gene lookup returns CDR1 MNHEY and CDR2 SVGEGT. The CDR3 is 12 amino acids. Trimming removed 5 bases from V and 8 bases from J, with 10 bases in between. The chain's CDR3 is CASSQGLYEQFF. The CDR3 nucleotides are TGTGCCAGCAGTCAGGGACTCTATGAGCAGTTCTTC.

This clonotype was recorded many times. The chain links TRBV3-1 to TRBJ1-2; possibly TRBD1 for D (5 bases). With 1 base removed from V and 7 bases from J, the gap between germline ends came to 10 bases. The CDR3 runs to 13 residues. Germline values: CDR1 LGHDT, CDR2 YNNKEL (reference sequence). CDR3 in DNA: TGTGCCAGCAGCCAAGCCAGGGCGTCTGGCTACACCTTC. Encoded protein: CASSQARASGYTF.

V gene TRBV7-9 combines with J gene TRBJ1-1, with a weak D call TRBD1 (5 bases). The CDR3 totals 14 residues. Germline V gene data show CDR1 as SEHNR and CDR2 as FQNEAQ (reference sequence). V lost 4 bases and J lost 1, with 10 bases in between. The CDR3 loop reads CASSSMGPNTEAFF. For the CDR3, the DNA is TGTGCCAGCAGCTCGATGGGGCCGAACACTGAAGCTTTCTTT.

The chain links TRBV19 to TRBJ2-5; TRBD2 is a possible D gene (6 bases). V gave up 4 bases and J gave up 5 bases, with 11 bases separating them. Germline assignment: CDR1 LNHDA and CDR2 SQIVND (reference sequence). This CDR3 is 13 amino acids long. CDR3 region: CASSTTSRETQYF. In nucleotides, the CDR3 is TGTGCCAGTAGTACGACTAGTCGCGAGACCCAGTACTTC.